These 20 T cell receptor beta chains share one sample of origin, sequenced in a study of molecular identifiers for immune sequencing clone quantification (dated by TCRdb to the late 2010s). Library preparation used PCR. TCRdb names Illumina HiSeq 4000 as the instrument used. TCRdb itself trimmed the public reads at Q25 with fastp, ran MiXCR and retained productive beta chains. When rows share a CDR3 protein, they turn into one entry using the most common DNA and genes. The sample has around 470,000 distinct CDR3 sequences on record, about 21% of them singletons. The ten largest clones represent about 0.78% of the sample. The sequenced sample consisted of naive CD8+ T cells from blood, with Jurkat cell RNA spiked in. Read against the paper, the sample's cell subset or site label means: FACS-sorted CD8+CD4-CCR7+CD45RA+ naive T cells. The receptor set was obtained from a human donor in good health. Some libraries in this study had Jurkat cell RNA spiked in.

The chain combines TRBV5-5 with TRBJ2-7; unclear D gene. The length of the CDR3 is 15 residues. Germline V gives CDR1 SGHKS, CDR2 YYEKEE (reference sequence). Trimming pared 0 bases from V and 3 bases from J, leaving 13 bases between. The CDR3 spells CASSLEVGRVYEQYF. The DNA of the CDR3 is TGTGCCAGCAGCTTGGAAGTTGGCCGAGTCTACGAGCAGTACTTC.

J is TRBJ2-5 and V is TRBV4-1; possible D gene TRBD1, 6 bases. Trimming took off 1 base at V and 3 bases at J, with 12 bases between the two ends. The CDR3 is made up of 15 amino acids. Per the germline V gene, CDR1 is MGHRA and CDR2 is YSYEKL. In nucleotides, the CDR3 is TGCGCCAGCAGCCAAGGGACAGCGACAGAAGAGACCCAGTACTTC. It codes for CASSQGTATEETQYF.

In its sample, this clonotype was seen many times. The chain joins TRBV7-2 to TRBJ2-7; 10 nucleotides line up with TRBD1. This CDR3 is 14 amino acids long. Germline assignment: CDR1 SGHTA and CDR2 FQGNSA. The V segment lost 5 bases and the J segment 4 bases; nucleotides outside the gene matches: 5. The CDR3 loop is CASSRPGQGYEQYF. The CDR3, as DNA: TGTGCCAGCAGCCGCCCGGGACAGGGGTACGAGCAGTACTTC.

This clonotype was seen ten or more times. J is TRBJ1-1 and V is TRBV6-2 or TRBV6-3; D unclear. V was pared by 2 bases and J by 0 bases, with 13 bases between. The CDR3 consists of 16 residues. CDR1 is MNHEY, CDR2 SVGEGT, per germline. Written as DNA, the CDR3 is TGTGCCAGCAGTTACGGTGCTCTACAGATGAACACTGAAGCTTTCTTT. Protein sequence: CASSYGALQMNTEAFF.

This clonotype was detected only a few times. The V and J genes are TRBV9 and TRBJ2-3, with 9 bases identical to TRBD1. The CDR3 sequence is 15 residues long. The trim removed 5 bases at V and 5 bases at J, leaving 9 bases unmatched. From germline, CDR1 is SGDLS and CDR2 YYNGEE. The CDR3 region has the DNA TGTGCCAGCAGTCTACAGGGGGCGATGGGAGATACGCAGTATTTT. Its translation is CASSLQGAMGDTQYF.

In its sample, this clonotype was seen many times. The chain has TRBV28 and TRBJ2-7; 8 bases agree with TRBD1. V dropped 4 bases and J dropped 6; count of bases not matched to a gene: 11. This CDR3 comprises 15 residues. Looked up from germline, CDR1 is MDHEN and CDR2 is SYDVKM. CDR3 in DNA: TGTGCCAGCAGTTCCCGACAGGGGTGGGGTCCCGAGCAGTACTTC. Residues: CASSSRQGWGPEQYF.

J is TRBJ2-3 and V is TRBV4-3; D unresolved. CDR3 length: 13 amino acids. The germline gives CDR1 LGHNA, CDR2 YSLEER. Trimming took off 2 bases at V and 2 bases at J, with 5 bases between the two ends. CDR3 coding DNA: TGCGCCAGCAGCCAAAGGTCCACAGATACGCAGTATTTT. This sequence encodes CASSQRSTDTQYF.

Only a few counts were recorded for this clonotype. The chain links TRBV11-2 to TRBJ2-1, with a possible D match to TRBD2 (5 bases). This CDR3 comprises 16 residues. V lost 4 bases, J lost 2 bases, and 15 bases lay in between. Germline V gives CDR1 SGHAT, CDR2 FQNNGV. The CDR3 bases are TGTGCCAGCAGCTCGGTTGGCGTACTAGCCTACAATGAGCAGTTCTTC. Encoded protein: CASSSVGVLAYNEQFF.

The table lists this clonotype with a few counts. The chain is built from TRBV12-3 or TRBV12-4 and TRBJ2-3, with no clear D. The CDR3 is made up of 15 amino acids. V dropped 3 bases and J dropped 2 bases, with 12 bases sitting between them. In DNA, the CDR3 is TGTGCCAGCAGTTTTTCCTCTACGAACACAGATACGCAGTATTTT. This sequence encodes CASSFSSTNTDTQYF.

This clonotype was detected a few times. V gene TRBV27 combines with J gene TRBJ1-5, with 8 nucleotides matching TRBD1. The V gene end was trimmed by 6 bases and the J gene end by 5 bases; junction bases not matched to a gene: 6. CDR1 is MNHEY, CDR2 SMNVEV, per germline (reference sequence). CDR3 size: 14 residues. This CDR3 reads CASRGDRSDQPQHF. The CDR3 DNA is TGTGCCAGCAGGGGGGACAGGTCGGATCAGCCCCAGCATTTT.

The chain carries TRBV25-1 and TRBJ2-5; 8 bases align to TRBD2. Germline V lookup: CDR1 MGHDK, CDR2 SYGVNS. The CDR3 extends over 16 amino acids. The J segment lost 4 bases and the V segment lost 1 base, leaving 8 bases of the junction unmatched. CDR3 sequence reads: CASSEFGGARGETQYF. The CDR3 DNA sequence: TGTGCCAGCAGTGAATTCGGGGGGGCCCGGGGAGAGACCCAGTACTTC.

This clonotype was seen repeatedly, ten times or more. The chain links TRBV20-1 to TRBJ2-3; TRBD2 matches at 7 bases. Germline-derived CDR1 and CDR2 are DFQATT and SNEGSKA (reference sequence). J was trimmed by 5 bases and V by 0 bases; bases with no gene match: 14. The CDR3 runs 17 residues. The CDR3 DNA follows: TGCAGTGCTAGAGACCCCCCCGGACTAGTCAGTTTAGATACGCAGTATTTT. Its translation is CSARDPPGLVSLDTQYF.

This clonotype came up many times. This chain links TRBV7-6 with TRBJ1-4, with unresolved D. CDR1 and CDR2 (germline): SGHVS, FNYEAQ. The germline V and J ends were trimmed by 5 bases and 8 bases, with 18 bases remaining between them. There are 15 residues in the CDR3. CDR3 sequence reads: CASSNRQASREKLFF. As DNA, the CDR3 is TGTGCCAGCAGCAATCGGCAGGCGTCACGGGAAAAACTGTTTTTT.

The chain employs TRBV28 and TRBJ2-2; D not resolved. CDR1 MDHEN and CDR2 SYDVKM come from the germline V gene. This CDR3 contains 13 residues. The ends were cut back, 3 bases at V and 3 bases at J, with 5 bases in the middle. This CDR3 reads CASSFSYTGELFF. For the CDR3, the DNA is TGTGCCAGCAGTTTTTCCTACACCGGGGAGCTGTTTTTT.

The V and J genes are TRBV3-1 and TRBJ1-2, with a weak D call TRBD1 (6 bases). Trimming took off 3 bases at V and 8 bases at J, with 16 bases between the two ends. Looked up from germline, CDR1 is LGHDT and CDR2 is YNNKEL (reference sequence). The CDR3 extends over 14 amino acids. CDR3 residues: CASSHLSGGCGYTF. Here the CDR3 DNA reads TGTGCCAGCAGCCACCTTTCCGGGGGCTGCGGCTACACCTTC.

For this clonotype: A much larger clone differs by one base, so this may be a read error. CDR3 sequence (DNA): TGTGCCTGGAGTCCGGACGTACAAAACTATGGCTACACCTTC. This translates into CAWSPDVQNYGYTF. The chain uses TRBV30 and TRBJ1-2; unclear D gene. Germline V lookup: CDR1 GTSNPN, CDR2 SVGIG (reference sequence). The CDR3 is 14 residues long. Deletions cut 2 bases from V and 2 bases from J, with 12 bases between.

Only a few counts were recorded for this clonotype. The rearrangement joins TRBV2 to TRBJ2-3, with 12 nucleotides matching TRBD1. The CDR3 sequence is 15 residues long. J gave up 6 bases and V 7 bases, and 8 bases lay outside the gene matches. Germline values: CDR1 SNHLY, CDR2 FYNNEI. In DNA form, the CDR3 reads TGTGCCAGCACCGGGACAGGGGGCGTCGTCGATACGCAGTATTTT. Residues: CASTGTGGVVDTQYF.

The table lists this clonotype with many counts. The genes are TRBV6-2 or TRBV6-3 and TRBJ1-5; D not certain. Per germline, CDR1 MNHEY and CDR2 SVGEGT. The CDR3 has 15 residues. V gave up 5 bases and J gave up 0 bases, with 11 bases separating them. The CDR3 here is CASSPSLYSNQPQHF. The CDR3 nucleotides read TGTGCCAGCAGTCCGAGTCTATATAGCAATCAGCCCCAGCATTTT.

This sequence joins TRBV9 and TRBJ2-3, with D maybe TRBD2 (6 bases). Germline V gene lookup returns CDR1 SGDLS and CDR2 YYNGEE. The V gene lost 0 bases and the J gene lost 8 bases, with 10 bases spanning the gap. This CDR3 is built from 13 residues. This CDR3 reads CASSVGGLVTQYF. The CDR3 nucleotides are TGTGCCAGCAGCGTAGGGGGACTGGTTACGCAGTATTTT.

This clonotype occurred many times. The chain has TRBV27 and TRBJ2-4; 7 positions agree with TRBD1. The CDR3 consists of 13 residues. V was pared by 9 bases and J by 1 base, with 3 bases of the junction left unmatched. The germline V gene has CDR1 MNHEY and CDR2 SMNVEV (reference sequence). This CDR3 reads CARQQGAKNIQYF. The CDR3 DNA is TGTGCCAGACAACAGGGGGCCAAAAACATTCAGTACTTC.